The clone carrying this T cell receptor (beta chain) was observed a handful of times. As yet, its antigen is unknown. This entry belongs to a study of T cell repertoires in cytomegalovirus infection. Study-wide background: Recently identified HLA-C-restricted CMV epitopes were used, and well-studied HLA-B-restricted CMV epitopes were used as well. CMV infection together with matching HLA type was indicated by public TCR beta signatures.

CDR3 length: 15 amino acids. The germline V gene encodes CDR1 SGHNT and CDR2 YENEEA. Unmatched junction bases numbered 9, after V lost 2 bases and J lost 9 bases. Using its own MiXCR run on the reads, TCRdb lists one record per CDR3 protein. This table holds 570,000 or so distinct CDR3 sequences, over 35% found once. J is TRBJ2-1 and V is TRBV11-3; 8 nucleotides match TRBD2. This sequence originates from a human donor in good health (CMV status not recorded). Some clones in this sample may be carry-over from other donors' samples. Here the sequenced sample was cultured PBMCs, taken from culture after CMV antigen stimulation. The CDR3 sequence is CASSLIGGGIVEQFF. As DNA, the CDR3 is TGTGCCAGCAGCTTAATCGGCGGGGGGATCGTTGAGCAGTTCTTC.